This TCR beta chain stems from a study of T-cell reconstitution after alpha-beta-depleted transplantation in children. This CDR3 spans 11 amino acids. V dropped 3 bases and J dropped 6 bases, with 6 bases sitting between them. Germline lookup yields CDR1 DFQATT and CDR2 SNEGSKA (reference sequence). For TCRbeta, the library was prepared with unique molecular identifiers. TCRdb re-analysed the PCR reads in MiXCR, keeping a single row per CDR3 protein. There are roughly 590,000 distinct CDR3 sequences in the sample; 16% occur only once, and around 0.96% lies in the top ten. This clonotype was counted at least ten times.

The rearrangement joins TRBV20-1 to TRBJ2-1; no reliable D call. Specimen: PBMCs from the stem cell graft donor, collected from the stem cell graft. This TCR came from a human donor who donated a stem cell graft to a child with acute myeloid leukemia. For the CDR3, the DNA is TGCAGTGCTAGCGGTCCCAATGAGCAGTTCTTC. It yields the protein CSASGPNEQFF.